The next 8 T cell receptor beta chains were all read from a single sample in a study of T cells expressing NK-cell markers. TCRdb re-called the 5' RACE reads, yielding one record per CDR3 amino acid sequence without DNA. In all, the sample yields about 460,000 distinct CDR3 sequences. The specimen sequenced was blood T cells: a sorted CD56 or NKG2C T cell subset, CD4+ or CD8+ T cells, or bulk PBMC T cells (not recorded which). Receptors originate from a woman between 50 and 59 years old in good health.

This sequence joins TRBV9 and TRBJ2-5; TCRdb reports TRBD2, a call that lacks DNA to check it against. CDR1 and CDR2 (germline): SGDLS, YYNGEE. This CDR3 comprises 16 residues. This CDR3 is CASSGQTSGKEETQYF.

The J gene is TRBJ1-1, the V gene TRBV12-3 or TRBV12-4. This CDR3 has 18 residues. The CDR3 sequence is CASSLASSWRTPNTEAFF.

The chain uses TRBV14 and TRBJ2-3. This CDR3 has 16 amino acids. Germline values: CDR1 SGHDN, CDR2 FVKESK. The CDR3 is CASSQGTALHLDTQYF. Supplemented by reference TRBV14 and TRBJ2-3, the full variable domain reads EAGVTQFPSHSVIEKGQTVTLRCDPISGHDNLYWYRRVMGKEIKFLLHFVKESKQDESGMPNNRFLAERTGGTYSTLKVQPAELEDSGVYFCASSQGTALHLDTQYFGPGTRLTVL.

The chain joins TRBV7-8 to TRBJ1-5. This CDR3 region has 15 residues. Germline CDR1 reads SGHVS; CDR2 reads FQNEAQ. The CDR3 protein is CASSLASGGGQPQHF.

The gene calls are TRBV27 and TRBJ1-5. This CDR3 region has 16 residues. Germline V lookup: CDR1 MNHEY, CDR2 SMNVEV (reference sequence). This chain's CDR3 is CASSLSGTASNQPQHF.

V usage is TRBV4-1 and J usage is TRBJ1-2; TCRdb reports TRBD1, a call that lacks DNA to check it against. The CDR3 spans 15 residues. Germline CDR1 reads MGHRA; CDR2 reads YSYEKL. The CDR3 region is CASSAPGQGAGGYTF.

V is TRBV20-1 and J is TRBJ2-5; TCRdb reports TRBD1, a call that lacks DNA to check it against. The CDR3 runs to 14 residues. Germline V gene lookup returns CDR1 DFQATT and CDR2 SNEGSKA (reference sequence). The CDR3 reads CSAGIGGSLETQYF.

The rearrangement links TRBV19 to TRBJ2-1; TCRdb gives TRBD2 as the D gene, but with no DNA this cannot be confirmed. The germline CDR1 and CDR2 sequences are LNHDA and SQIVND (reference sequence). CDR3 length: 16 amino acids. The CDR3 loop reads CASTRTSGGSYNEQFF.